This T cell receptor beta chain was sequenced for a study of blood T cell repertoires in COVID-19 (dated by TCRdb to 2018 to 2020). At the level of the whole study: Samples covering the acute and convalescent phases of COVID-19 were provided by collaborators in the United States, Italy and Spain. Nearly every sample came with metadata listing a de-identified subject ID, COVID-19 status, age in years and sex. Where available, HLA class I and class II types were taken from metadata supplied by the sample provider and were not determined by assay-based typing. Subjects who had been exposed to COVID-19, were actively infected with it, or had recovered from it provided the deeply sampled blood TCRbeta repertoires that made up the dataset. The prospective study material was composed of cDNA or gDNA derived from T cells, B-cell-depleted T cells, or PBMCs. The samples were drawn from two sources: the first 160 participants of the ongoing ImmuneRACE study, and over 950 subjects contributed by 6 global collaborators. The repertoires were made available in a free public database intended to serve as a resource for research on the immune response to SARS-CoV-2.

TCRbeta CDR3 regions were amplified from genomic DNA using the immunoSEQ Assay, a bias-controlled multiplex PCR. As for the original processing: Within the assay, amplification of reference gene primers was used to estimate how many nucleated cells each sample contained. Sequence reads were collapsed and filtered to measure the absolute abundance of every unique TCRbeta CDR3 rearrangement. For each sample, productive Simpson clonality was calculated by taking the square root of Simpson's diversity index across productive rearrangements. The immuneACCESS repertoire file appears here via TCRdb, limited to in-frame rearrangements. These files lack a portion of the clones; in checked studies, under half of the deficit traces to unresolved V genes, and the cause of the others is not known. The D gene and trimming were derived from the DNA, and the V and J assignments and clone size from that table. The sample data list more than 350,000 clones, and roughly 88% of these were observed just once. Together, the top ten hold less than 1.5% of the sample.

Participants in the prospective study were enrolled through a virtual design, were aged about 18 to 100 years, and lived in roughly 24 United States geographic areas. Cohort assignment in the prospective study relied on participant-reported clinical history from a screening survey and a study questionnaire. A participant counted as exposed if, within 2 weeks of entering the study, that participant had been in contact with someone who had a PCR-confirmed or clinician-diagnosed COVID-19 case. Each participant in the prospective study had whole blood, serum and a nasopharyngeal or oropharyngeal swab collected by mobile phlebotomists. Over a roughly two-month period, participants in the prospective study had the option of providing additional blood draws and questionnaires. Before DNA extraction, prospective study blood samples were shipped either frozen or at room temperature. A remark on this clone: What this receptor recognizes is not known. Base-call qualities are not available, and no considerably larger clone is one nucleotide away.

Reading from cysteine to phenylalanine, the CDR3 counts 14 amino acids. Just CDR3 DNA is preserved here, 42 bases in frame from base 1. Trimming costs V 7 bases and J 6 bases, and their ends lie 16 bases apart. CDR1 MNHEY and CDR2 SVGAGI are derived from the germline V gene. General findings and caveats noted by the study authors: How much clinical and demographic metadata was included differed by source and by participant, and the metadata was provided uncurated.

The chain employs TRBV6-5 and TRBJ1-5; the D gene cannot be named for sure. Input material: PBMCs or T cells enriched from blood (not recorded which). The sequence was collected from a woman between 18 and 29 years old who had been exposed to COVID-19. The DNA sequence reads TGTGCCAGCACCGAAGGTGGGGAGATTCAGCCCCAGCATTTT. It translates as CASTEGGEIQPQHF.